This TCR beta chain was sequenced during a study of human T cells and chemical hapten exposure. It was the library that attached unique molecular identifiers to individual cDNA molecules. In the authors' workflow: The number of TCRs in each sample had a median of approximately 96,000 and spanned about 23,224 to 700,000. TCRdb re-called the RACE reads through MiXCR, storing one row per CDR3 protein. Here the V and J calls rest on TCRdb's processing, not on the authors' analysis. This repertoire shows about 360,000 distinct CDR3 sequences, around 7% found once; its top ten account for 7.5% to 9%. The time point here: patch test 1, 2 weeks after DPC sensitization. Indicated treatment: therapeutic diphenylcyclopropenone sensitization with weekly scalp DPC. Suited to DPC and affected by alopecia, the donors ranged from 18 to 70 years old. V lost 0 bases, J lost 6 bases, and 10 bases lay in between. The CDR3 is made up of 14 amino acids. Germline CDR1 and CDR2: SGHRS and YFSETQ.

Overall study findings and caveats: DPC sensitization produced no change in TCRs with frequency above 1 in 1000.

In its sample, this clonotype was seen a few times. Its antigen is undetermined. This material consisted of whole blood, taken in connection with sensitization to the hapten diphenylcyclopropenone (DPC). The chain joins TRBV5-1 to TRBJ1-5, with D possibly being TRBD1 (5 bases). This TCR came from a woman between 18 and 29 years old with alopecia areata. Some clones in this sample may be carry-over from other donors' samples. The CDR3 DNA follows: TGCGCCAGCAGCTTGGTCTGGGGCGGTCAGCCCCAGCATTTT. Its protein product is CASSLVWGGQPQHF.